Listed below are T cell receptor beta chains from one sample, sequenced in a study of blood T cell repertoires in COVID-19. Sequenced by immunoSEQ multiplex PCR; TCRdb stores in-frame clones only, minus some. The sample has 150,000 to 200,000 clones; 86% are singletons. The sequenced sample was peripheral blood. Receptors were obtained from an elderly woman in a cohort sampled during active or convalescent COVID-19. The CDR3 runs from the conserved cysteine through the conserved F or W. Each record gives: D gene, J gene, clone size, V gene, CDR3 DNA, CDR3 protein. A D gene is named only where the DNA matches it firmly. The size field is filled for only some rows; it gives once, few, many or a size class.

d_call: TRBD1; j_call: TRBJ2-3; clone_size: few; v_call: TRBV10-1; cdr3_nt: TGCGCCAGCAGTGTACAGGGGACAGATACGCAGTATTTT; cdr3_aa: CASSVQGTDTQYF
d_call: TRBD1; j_call: TRBJ1-6; clone_size: NA; v_call: TRBV11-2; cdr3_nt: TGTGCCAGCAGCCAACGGGACAGGGGGCTTATCGCCTATAATTCACCCCTCCACTTT; cdr3_aa: CASSQRDRGLIAYNSPLHF
d_call: NA; j_call: TRBJ1-5; clone_size: NA; v_call: TRBV24-1; cdr3_nt: TGTGCCACCAGTGACCGGACAAGCAGTCAGCCCCAGCATTTT; cdr3_aa: CATSDRTSSQPQHF
d_call: TRBD1; j_call: TRBJ2-3; clone_size: NA; v_call: TRBV28; cdr3_nt: TGTGCCAGCAACCGTGACAGGGGGATTGATACGCAGTATTTT; cdr3_aa: CASNRDRGIDTQYF
d_call: NA; j_call: TRBJ1-1; clone_size: NA; v_call: TRBV5-6; cdr3_nt: TGTGCCAGCAGCTTGGCCGGGAGGCTGAACACTGAAGCTTTCTTT; cdr3_aa: CASSLAGRLNTEAFF
d_call: TRBD2; j_call: TRBJ2-5; clone_size: NA; v_call: TRBV27; cdr3_nt: TGTGCCAGCAGTCCCCAGCGGGGTAATTCGGAGACCCAGTACTTC; cdr3_aa: CASSPQRGNSETQYF
d_call: NA; j_call: TRBJ1-6; clone_size: NA; v_call: TRBV4-3; cdr3_nt: TGCGCCAGCAGCCAAGATTGGGCCGGCAGCGGCTATAATTCACCCCTCCACTTT; cdr3_aa: CASSQDWAGSGYNSPLHF
d_call: NA; j_call: TRBJ1-2; clone_size: once; v_call: TRBV30; cdr3_nt: TGTGCCTGGACGGCGATGGAGAACTATGGCTACACCTTC; cdr3_aa: CAWTAMENYGYTF
d_call: TRBD2; j_call: TRBJ2-4; clone_size: NA; v_call: TRBV6-1; cdr3_nt: TGTGCCAGCAGTTCCGCCGGGAGGAACATTCAGTACTTC; cdr3_aa: CASSSAGRNIQYF
d_call: NA; j_call: TRBJ2-1; clone_size: once; v_call: TRBV5-1; cdr3_nt: TGCGCCAGCAGCTTGGCCGGAGGGGGCCGATTCAATGAGCAGTTCTTC; cdr3_aa: CASSLAGGGRFNEQFF
d_call: NA; j_call: TRBJ1-4; clone_size: NA; v_call: TRBV13; cdr3_nt: TGTGCCAGCAGCTTCGGCCTCGGGGCCCAAGGGGGTGAAAAACTGTTTTTT; cdr3_aa: CASSFGLGAQGGEKLFF
d_call: TRBD1; j_call: TRBJ1-5; clone_size: NA; v_call: TRBV28; cdr3_nt: TGTGCCAGCAGTTTAGGACAGGCTCCTGGTAATCAGCCCCAGCATTTT; cdr3_aa: CASSLGQAPGNQPQHF
d_call: TRBD1; j_call: TRBJ1-6; clone_size: few; v_call: TRBV28; cdr3_nt: TGTGCCAGCAGTCCCTCCGACAGGGCAGTTTCACCCCTCCACTTT; cdr3_aa: CASSPSDRAVSPLHF
d_call: NA; j_call: TRBJ2-3; clone_size: NA; v_call: TRBV30; cdr3_nt: TGTGCCAGAGAGGACAGTTCTAGCACAGATACGCAGTATTTT; cdr3_aa: CAREDSSSTDTQYF
d_call: TRBD2; j_call: TRBJ2-1; clone_size: NA; v_call: TRBV5-1; cdr3_nt: TGCGCCAGCAGGTTCTCCGGGACTAGCAACGATGAGCAGTTCTTC; cdr3_aa: CASRFSGTSNDEQFF
d_call: NA; j_call: TRBJ1-2; clone_size: NA; v_call: TRBV7-2; cdr3_nt: TGTGCCAGCAGCCCAGAAACTAACTATGGCTACACCTTC; cdr3_aa: CASSPETNYGYTF
d_call: TRBD1; j_call: TRBJ2-2; clone_size: NA; v_call: TRBV5-1; cdr3_nt: TGCGCCAGCAGCTGGGACAGGAACACCGGGGAGCTGTTTTTT; cdr3_aa: CASSWDRNTGELFF
d_call: TRBD1; j_call: TRBJ1-2; clone_size: NA; v_call: TRBV4-3; cdr3_nt: TGCGCCAGCAGCCGCGAGACAGGGCCCAACTATGGCTACACCTTC; cdr3_aa: CASSRETGPNYGYTF
d_call: TRBD2; j_call: TRBJ2-1; clone_size: NA; v_call: TRBV29-1; cdr3_nt: TGCAGCGTTCCTCGGACTAGCGGGGATGGTCTGGGGCAGTTCTTC; cdr3_aa: CSVPRTSGDGLGQFF
d_call: TRBD1; j_call: TRBJ2-7; clone_size: NA; v_call: TRBV3-1/TRBV3-2; cdr3_nt: TGTGCCAGCAGCCAAGATCCCGGGACAGGTTGTTCCTTC; cdr3_aa: CASSQDPGTGCSF
d_call: TRBD1; j_call: TRBJ2-7; clone_size: NA; v_call: TRBV6-4; cdr3_nt: TGTGCCAGCAGTCACGACAGGGGCCACGAGCAGTACTTC; cdr3_aa: CASSHDRGHEQYF
d_call: TRBD1; j_call: TRBJ2-3; clone_size: NA; v_call: TRBV24-1; cdr3_nt: TGTGCCACCAGCCGGACAGGGGAAAGCACAGATACGCAGTATTTT; cdr3_aa: CATSRTGESTDTQYF
d_call: NA; j_call: TRBJ2-3; clone_size: NA; v_call: TRBV5-1; cdr3_nt: TGCGCCAGCAGCTTGGCCGTGGGGGGTTTCACAGATACGCAGTATTTT; cdr3_aa: CASSLAVGGFTDTQYF
d_call: NA; j_call: TRBJ1-5; clone_size: once; v_call: TRBV3-1/TRBV3-2; cdr3_nt: TGTGCCAGCAGCCCCACCGGGCAGGGGAATCAGCCCCAGCATTTT; cdr3_aa: CASSPTGQGNQPQHF
d_call: TRBD1; j_call: TRBJ2-2; clone_size: NA; v_call: TRBV7-9; cdr3_nt: TGTGCCAGCAGCGACAGGGCATACACCGGGGAGCTGTTTTTT; cdr3_aa: CASSDRAYTGELFF
d_call: TRBD1; j_call: TRBJ1-5; clone_size: NA; v_call: TRBV5-6; cdr3_nt: TGTGCCAGCAGCTATGACAGGGCTGGTCAGCCCCAGCATTTT; cdr3_aa: CASSYDRAGQPQHF
d_call: TRBD1; j_call: TRBJ2-1; clone_size: NA; v_call: TRBV19; cdr3_nt: TGTGCCAGTAAACACCTCAGACGACAGGGGAGAAGGGGTGAGCAGTTCTTC; cdr3_aa: CASKHLRRQGRRGEQFF